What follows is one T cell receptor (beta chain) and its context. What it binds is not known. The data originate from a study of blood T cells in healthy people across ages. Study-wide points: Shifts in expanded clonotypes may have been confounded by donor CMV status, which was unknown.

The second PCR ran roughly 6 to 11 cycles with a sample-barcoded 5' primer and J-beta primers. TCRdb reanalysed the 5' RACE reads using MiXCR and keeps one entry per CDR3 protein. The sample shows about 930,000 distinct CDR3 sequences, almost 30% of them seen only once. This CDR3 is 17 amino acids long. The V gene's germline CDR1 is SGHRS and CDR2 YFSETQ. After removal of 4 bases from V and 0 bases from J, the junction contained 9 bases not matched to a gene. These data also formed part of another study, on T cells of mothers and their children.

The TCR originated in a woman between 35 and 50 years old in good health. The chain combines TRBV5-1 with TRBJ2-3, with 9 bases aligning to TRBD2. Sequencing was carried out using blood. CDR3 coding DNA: TGCGCCAGCAGCAAAACAGCGGGGGGATTAAGCACAGATACGCAGTATTTT. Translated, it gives CASSKTAGGLSTDTQYF.